Described below is a single T cell receptor beta chain sequence and its context. Its target is unknown. Then a second PCR, running about 7 to 11 cycles, was carried out with a sample-barcoded 5' primer and a J-beta primer mix. The template-switch adaptor, which had 12 random nucleotides, put a tag on each cDNA molecule. One entry per CDR3 protein results from TCRdb running MiXCR on the 5' RACE reads. The sample has over 1,200,000 distinct CDR3 sequences; approximately 63% are singletons. This entry comes from a study of blood T cells in healthy people across ages. Overall study context: Roughly one uniquely barcoded beta molecule per two T cells was captured. Study conclusions and caveats: Versus aged donors, long-lived donors had higher diversity and more naive CD4+ cells.

V was cut by 4 bases and J by 4 bases, with 14 bases left in between. CDR1 is LGHNA, CDR2 YNFKEQ, per germline. The CDR3 covers 16 residues. The source of this sequence is a man in his late teens or twenties in good health. The sample taken for sequencing was blood. The rearrangement links TRBV4-2 to TRBJ1-6; no firm D call. CDR3 region: CASSRSEDPYNSPLHF. Here the CDR3 DNA reads TGTGCCAGCAGCCGATCAGAGGATCCTTATAATTCACCCCTCCACTTT.